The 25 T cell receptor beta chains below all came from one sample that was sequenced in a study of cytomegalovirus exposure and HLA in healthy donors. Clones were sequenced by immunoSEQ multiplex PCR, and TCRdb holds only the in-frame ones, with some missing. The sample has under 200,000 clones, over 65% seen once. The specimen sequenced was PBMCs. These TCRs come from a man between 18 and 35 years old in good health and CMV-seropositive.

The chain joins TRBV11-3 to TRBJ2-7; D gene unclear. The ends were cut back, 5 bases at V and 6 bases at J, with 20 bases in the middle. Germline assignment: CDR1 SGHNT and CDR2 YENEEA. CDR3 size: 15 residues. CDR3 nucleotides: TGTGCCAGCAGCCCGGGTCCGCCCGGTGGAAGCGAGCAGTACTTC. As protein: CASSPGPPGGSEQYF.

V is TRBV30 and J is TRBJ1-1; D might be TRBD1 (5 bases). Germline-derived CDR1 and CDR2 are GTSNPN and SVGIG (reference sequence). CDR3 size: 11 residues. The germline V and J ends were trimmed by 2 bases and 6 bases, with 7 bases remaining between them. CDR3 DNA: TGTGCCTGGAGTCCGGGGGCTGAAGCTTTCTTT. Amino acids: CAWSPGAEAFF.

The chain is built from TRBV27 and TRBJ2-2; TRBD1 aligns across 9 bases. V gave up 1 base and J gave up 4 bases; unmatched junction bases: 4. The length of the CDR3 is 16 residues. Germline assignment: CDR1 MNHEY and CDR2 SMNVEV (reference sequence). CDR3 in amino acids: CASSLLQGAGTGELFF. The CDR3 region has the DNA TGTGCCAGCAGTTTATTACAGGGGGCGGGCACCGGGGAGCTGTTTTTT.

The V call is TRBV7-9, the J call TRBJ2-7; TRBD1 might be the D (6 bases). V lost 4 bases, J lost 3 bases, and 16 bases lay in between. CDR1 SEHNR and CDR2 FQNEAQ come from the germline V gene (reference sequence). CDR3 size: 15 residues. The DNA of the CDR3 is TGTGCCAGCAGCTGGTCAGGGGACGCGAGCTACGAGCAGTACTTC. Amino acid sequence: CASSWSGDASYEQYF.

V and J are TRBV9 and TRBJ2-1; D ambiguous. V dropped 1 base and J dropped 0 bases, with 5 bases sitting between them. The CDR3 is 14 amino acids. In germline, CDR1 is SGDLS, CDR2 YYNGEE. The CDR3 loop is CASSVLSSYNEQFF. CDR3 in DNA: TGTGCCAGCAGCGTATTGAGCTCCTACAATGAGCAGTTCTTC.

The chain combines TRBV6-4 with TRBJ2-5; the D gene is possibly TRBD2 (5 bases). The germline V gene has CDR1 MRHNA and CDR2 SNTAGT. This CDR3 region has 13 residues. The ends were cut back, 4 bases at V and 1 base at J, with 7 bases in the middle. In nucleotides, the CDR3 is TGTGCCAGCAGTGGCGGGCCCCAAGAGACCCAGTACTTC. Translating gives CASSGGPQETQYF.

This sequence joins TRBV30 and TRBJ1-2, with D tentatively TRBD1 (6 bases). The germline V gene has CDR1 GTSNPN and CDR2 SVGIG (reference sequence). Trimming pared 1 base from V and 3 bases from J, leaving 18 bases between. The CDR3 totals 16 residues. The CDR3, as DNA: TGTGCCTGGAGTGAGATCCAGGGGATGTTCTACTATGGCTACACCTTC. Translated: CAWSEIQGMFYYGYTF.

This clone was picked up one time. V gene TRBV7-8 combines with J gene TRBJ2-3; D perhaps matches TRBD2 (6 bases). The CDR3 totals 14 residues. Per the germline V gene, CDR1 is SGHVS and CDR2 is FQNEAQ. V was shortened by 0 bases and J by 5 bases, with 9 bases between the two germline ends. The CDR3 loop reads CASSLATGVDTQYF. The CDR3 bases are TGTGCCAGCAGCTTAGCTACGGGGGTAGATACGCAGTATTTT.

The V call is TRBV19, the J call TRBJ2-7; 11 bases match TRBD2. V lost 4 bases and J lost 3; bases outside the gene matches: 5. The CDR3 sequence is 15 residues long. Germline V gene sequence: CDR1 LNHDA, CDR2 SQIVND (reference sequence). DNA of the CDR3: TGTGCCAGTAGTAGACTAGCGGGACCTGACTACGAGCAGTACTTC. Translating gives CASSRLAGPDYEQYF.

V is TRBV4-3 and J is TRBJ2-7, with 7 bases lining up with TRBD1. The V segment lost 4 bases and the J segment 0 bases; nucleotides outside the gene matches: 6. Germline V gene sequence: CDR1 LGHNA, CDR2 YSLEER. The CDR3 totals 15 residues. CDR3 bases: TGCGCCAGCAGCCGTTCCTGGGACAGCTCCTACGAGCAGTACTTC. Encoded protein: CASSRSWDSSYEQYF.

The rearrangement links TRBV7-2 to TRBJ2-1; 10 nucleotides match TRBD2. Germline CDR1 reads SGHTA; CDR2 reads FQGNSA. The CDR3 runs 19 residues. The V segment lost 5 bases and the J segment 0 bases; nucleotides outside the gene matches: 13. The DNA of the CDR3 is TGTGCCAGCAGCCCCAAGGCTAGCGGGAGAGGCTCCTCCTACAATGAGCAGTTCTTC. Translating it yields CASSPKASGRGSSYNEQFF. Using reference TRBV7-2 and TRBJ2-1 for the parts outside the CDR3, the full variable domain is GAGVSQSPSNKVTEKGKDVELRCDPISGHTALYWYRQSLGQGLEFLIYFQGNSAPDKSGLPSDRFSAERTGGSVSTLTIQRTQQEDSAVYLCASSPKASGRGSSYNEQFFGPGTRLTVL.

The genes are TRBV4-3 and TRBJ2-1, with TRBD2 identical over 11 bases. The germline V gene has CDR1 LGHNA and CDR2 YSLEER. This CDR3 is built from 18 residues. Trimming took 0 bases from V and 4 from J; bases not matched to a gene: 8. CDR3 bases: TGCGCCAGCAGCCAAGATGCTCACGGGACTAGCGGTTACAATGAGCAGTTCTTC. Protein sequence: CASSQDAHGTSGYNEQFF.

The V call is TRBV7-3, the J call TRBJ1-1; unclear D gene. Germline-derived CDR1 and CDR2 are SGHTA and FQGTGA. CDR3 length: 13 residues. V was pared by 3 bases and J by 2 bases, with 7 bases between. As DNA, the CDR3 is TGTGCCAGCAGCTTGTACCTAAACACTGAAGCTTTCTTT. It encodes CASSLYLNTEAFF.

The CDR3 DNA sequence: TGTGCCAGCAGCCTCTACACAGGATCGGATAATGAAAAACTGTTTTTT. Protein sequence: CASSLYTGSDNEKLFF. The rearrangement joins TRBV4-2 to TRBJ1-4; tentative D call: TRBD1 (5 bases). The V end lost 4 bases, the J end lost 4 bases, and 16 bases lay between the germline ends. Germline values: CDR1 LGHNA, CDR2 YNFKEQ. The CDR3 is made up of 16 amino acids.

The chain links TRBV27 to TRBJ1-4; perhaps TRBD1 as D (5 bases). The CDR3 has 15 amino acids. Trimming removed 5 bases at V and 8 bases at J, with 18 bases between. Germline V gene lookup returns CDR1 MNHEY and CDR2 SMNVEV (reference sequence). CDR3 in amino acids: CASSHLAGRYEKLFF. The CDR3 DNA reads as TGTGCCAGCAGTCATCTCGCAGGGCGTTACGAAAAACTGTTTTTT.

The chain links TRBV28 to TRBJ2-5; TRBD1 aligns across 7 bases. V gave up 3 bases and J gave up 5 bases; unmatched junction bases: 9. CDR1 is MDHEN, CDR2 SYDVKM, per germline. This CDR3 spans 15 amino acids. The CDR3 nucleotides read TGTGCCAGCAGTTTGAGACAGGGATGGTTGGAGACCCAGTACTTC. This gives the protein CASSLRQGWLETQYF.

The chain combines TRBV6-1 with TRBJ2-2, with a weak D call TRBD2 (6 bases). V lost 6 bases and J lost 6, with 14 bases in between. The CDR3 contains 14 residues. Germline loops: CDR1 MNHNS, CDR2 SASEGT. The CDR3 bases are TGTGCCAGCAGCGCTGAGACTAGGGCCGGGGAGCTGTTTTTT. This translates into CASSAETRAGELFF.

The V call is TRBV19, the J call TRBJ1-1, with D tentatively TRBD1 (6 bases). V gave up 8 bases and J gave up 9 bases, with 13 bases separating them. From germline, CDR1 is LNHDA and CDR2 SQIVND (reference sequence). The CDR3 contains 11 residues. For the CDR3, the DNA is TGTGCCAGTCAAACAGGGAGCCAAGCTTTCTTT. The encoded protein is CASQTGSQAFF.

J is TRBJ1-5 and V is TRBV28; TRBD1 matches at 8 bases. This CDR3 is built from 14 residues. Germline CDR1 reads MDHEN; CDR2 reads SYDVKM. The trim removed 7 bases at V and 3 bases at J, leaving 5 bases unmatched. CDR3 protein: CASIRQGFNQPQHF. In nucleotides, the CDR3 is TGTGCCAGCATCAGACAGGGGTTCAATCAGCCCCAGCATTTT.

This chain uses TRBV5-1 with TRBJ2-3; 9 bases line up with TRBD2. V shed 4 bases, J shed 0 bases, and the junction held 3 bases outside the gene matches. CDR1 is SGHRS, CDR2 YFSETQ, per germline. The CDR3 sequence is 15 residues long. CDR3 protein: CASSLTSGSTDTQYF. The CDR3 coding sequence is TGCGCCAGCAGCCTCACTAGCGGGAGCACAGATACGCAGTATTTT. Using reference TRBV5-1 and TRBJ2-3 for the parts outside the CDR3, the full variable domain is KAGVTQTPRYLIKTRGQQVTLSCSPISGHRSVSWYQQTPGQGLQFLFEYFSETQRNKGNFPGRFSGRQFSNSRSEMNVSTLELGDSALYLCASSLTSGSTDTQYFGPGTRLTVL.

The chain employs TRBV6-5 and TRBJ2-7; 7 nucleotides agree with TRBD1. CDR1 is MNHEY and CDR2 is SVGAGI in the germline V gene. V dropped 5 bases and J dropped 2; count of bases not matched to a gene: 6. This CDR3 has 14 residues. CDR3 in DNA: TGTGCCAGCAGTAAGTCACAGGGGCCCTACGAGCAGTACTTC. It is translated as CASSKSQGPYEQYF.

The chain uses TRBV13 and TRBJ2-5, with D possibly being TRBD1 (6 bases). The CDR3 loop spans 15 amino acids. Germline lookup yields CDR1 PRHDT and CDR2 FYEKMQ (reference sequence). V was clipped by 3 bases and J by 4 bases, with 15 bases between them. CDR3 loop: CASSLWGQVGETQYF. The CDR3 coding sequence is TGTGCCAGCAGCTTGTGGGGGCAGGTCGGAGAGACCCAGTACTTC.

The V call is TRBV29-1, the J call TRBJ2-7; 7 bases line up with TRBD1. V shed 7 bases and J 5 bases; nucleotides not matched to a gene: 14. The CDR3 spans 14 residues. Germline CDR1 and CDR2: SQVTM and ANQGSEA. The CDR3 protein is CSAKLTGSEDEQYF. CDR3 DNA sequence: TGCAGCGCTAAATTGACAGGGTCAGAGGACGAGCAGTACTTC.

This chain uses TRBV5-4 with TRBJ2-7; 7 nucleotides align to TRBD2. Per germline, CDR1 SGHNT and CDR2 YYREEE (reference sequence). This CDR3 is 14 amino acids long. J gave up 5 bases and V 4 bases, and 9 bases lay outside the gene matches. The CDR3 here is CASSRGGGGHEQYF. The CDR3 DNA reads TGTGCCAGCAGCCGTGGGGGGGGAGGACACGAGCAGTACTTC. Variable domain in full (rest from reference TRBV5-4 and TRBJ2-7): ETGVTQSPTHLIKTRGQQVTLRCSSQSGHNTVSWYQQALGQGPQFIFQYYREEENGRGNFPPRFSGLQFPNYSSELNVNALELDDSALYLCASSRGGGGHEQYFGPGTRLTVT.

CDR3 in amino acids: CASSIFLPGGDYGYTF. CDR3 sequence (DNA): TGTGCCAGTAGTATTTTTCTACCCGGAGGGGACTATGGCTACACCTTC. The rearrangement joins TRBV19 to TRBJ1-2; TRBD1 is a possible D gene (5 bases). V lost 3 bases, J lost 3 bases, and 17 bases lay in between. The CDR3 is made up of 16 amino acids. Germline V lookup: CDR1 LNHDA, CDR2 SQIVND (reference sequence).